Shown below are 16 T cell receptor beta chains from a single sample sequenced in a study of OX40 agonist ivuxolimab in advanced cancers. Generated by immunoSEQ multiplex PCR, the TCRdb table keeps only in-frame clones and is missing some. The sample lists fewer than 85,000 clones, just under 80% occurring once. The sample consisted of CD4+ or CD8+ T cells sorted from blood, taken in a trial of the OX40 agonist ivuxolimab. All receptors come from an adult with an advanced solid tumor such as melanoma, head and neck, liver or kidney cancer.

The rearrangement links TRBV11-2 to TRBJ2-3, with 8 bases lining up with TRBD2. Per the germline V gene, CDR1 is SGHAT and CDR2 is FQNNGV. V lost 1 base to trimming and J lost 0 bases; unmatched junction nucleotides: 6. CDR3 length: 17 amino acids. The CDR3 is CASSLGLGGASTDTQYF. As DNA, the CDR3 is TGTGCCAGCAGCTTAGGTCTCGGGGGGGCCAGCACAGATACGCAGTATTTT.

The V and J genes are TRBV7-9 and TRBJ2-1, with 14 bases lining up with TRBD2. The germline gives CDR1 SEHNR, CDR2 FQNEAQ (reference sequence). Trimming took 3 bases from V and 2 from J; bases not matched to a gene: 6. CDR3 size: 18 residues. CDR3 loop: CASSLGTSGGSAYNEQFF. In nucleotides, the CDR3 is TGTGCCAGCAGCTTGGGGACTAGCGGGGGCTCCGCCTACAATGAGCAGTTCTTC. Full variable domain (outside the CDR3, taken from reference TRBV7-9 and TRBJ2-1): DTGVSQNPRHKITKRGQNVTFRCDPISEHNRLYWYRQTLGQGPEFLTYFQNEAQLEKSRLLSDRFSAERPKGSFSTLEIQRTEQGDSAMYLCASSLGTSGGSAYNEQFFGPGTRLTVL.

The CDR3 loop is CASSPQALNYGYTF. CDR3 sequence (DNA): TGTGCCAGCAGCCCCCAGGCCTTAAACTATGGCTACACCTTC. V gene TRBV5-8 combines with J gene TRBJ1-2, with no clear D. The CDR3 is 14 amino acids. Germline V gives CDR1 SGHTS, CDR2 YDEGEE. Trimming removed 4 bases from V and 2 bases from J, with 12 bases in between.

The V call is TRBV19, the J call TRBJ1-5, with 7 bases fitting TRBD1. Trimming cost V 6 bases and J 4 bases; bases outside gene matches: 3. The CDR3 is 13 residues long. CDR1 is LNHDA, CDR2 SQIVND, per germline (reference sequence). The CDR3: CASSGGQNQPQHF. The DNA for the CDR3 is TGTGCCAGTAGCGGGGGACAGAATCAGCCCCAGCATTTT.

The V call is TRBV19, the J call TRBJ2-7, with a weak D call TRBD2 (6 bases). Germline assignment: CDR1 LNHDA and CDR2 SQIVND (reference sequence). The CDR3 is 16 residues long. Trimming cost V 0 bases and J 2 bases, with 14 bases left between them. The DNA for the CDR3 is TGTGCCAGTAGTATAGAGGGGACTCCTCATACCTACGAGCAGTACTTC. Encoded protein: CASSIEGTPHTYEQYF. The full variable domain, completed using reference TRBV19 and TRBJ2-7, is DGGITQSPKYLFRKEGQNVTLSCEQNLNHDAMYWYRQDPGQGLRLIYYSQIVNDFQKGDIAEGYSVSREKKESFPLTVTSAQKNPTAFYLCASSIEGTPHTYEQYFGPGTRLTVT.

The V and J genes are TRBV11-2 and TRBJ1-1, with D tentatively TRBD1 (5 bases). Trimming cost V 5 bases and J 3 bases, with 10 bases left between them. Germline V lookup: CDR1 SGHAT, CDR2 FQNNGV. This CDR3 has 13 residues. CDR3 sequence reads: CASSRGWDTEAFF. The CDR3 DNA is TGTGCCAGCAGCCGGGGGTGGGACACTGAAGCTTTCTTT.

A few counts support this clone. CDR3 amino acids: CASSPEQASDTQYF. CDR3 DNA sequence: TGTGCCAGCAGCCCGGAGCAGGCCTCGGATACGCAGTATTTT. The chain recombines TRBV7-2 with TRBJ2-3; D gene uncertain. The CDR3 contains 14 residues. CDR1 and CDR2 from the germline V gene are SGHTA and FQGNSA. The germline V and J ends were trimmed by 5 bases and 6 bases, with 15 bases remaining between them.

The chain couples TRBV9 to TRBJ2-5; D is unresolved. The DNA matches TRBJ2-7 better at its end, which makes the J call doubtful. Germline assignment: CDR1 SGDLS and CDR2 YYNGEE. The CDR3 is made up of 14 amino acids. This CDR3 reads CASSVGRSSYEQYF. CDR3 DNA: TGTGCCAGCAGCGTAGGACGGAGCTCCTACGAGCAGTACTTC.

Only a few counts were recorded for this clone. The chain recombines TRBV20-1 with TRBJ2-7, with D unresolved. V dropped 5 bases and J dropped 4 bases, with 6 bases sitting between them. Per the germline V gene, CDR1 is DFQATT and CDR2 is SNEGSKA (reference sequence). The CDR3 totals 10 residues. The CDR3 loop reads CSAQEYEQYF. The CDR3 DNA is TGCAGTGCTCAGGAGTACGAGCAGTACTTC.

V usage is TRBV28 and J usage is TRBJ1-3; possibly TRBD1 for D (6 bases). Trimming took off 2 bases at V and 0 bases at J, with 14 bases between the two ends. CDR1 is MDHEN and CDR2 is SYDVKM in the germline V gene. The CDR3 spans 17 residues. CDR3 nucleotides: TGTGCCAGCAGTTTACCCGGACAGCTCACCTCTGGAAACACCATATATTTT. This encodes CASSLPGQLTSGNTIYF. The variable domain in full, with the rest retrieved from reference TRBV28 and TRBJ1-3, is DVKVTQSSRYLVKRTGEKVFLECVQDMDHENMFWYRQDPGLGLRLIYFSYDVKMKEKGDIPEGYSVSREKKERFSLILESASTNQTSMYLCASSLPGQLTSGNTIYFGEGSWLTVV.

J is TRBJ1-2 and V is TRBV5-5, with a weak D call TRBD1 (6 bases). CDR1 and CDR2 (germline): SGHKS, YYEKEE (reference sequence). V was cut by 1 base and J by 5 bases, with 18 bases left in between. The length of the CDR3 is 16 residues. CDR3 amino acids: CASSLSPARGGYGYTF. The CDR3 bases are TGTGCCAGCAGCTTGTCCCCCGCCAGGGGAGGTTATGGCTACACCTTC.

This sequence joins TRBV29-1 and TRBJ2-6; D is uncertain. Germline CDR1 is SQVTM and CDR2 is ANQGSEA. The CDR3 runs 14 residues. Trimming stripped 6 bases from V and 1 base from J, with 10 bases between. The CDR3 reads CSVSKGSGANVLTF. DNA for the CDR3: TGCAGCGTCTCAAAGGGATCTGGGGCCAACGTCCTGACTTTC. Full variable domain (outside the CDR3, taken from reference TRBV29-1 and TRBJ2-6): SAVISQKPSRDICQRGTSLTIQCQVDSQVTMMFWYRQQPGQSLTLIATANQGSEATYESGFVIDKFPISRPNLTFSTLTVSNMSPEDSSIYLCSVSKGSGANVLTFGAGSRLTVL.

The chain carries TRBV9 and TRBJ2-1; 10 positions match TRBD2. V shed 4 bases and J 8 bases; nucleotides not matched to a gene: 12. The CDR3 spans 16 residues. The germline gives CDR1 SGDLS, CDR2 YYNGEE. The CDR3 DNA sequence: TGTGCCAGCAGCTCCCGGGGTAGCGGGAGGCGGGATGAGCAGTTCTTC. It codes for CASSSRGSGRRDEQFF.

This clone has ten or more counts. The CDR3 DNA is TGTGCCATCAGTGAGGGAGATACGCAGTATTTT. Translated: CAISEGDTQYF. The genes are TRBV10-3 and TRBJ2-3; D is unclear. The germline V and J ends were trimmed by 2 bases and 5 bases, with 2 bases remaining between them. From germline, CDR1 is ENHRY and CDR2 SYGVKD. The CDR3 length is 11 residues.

The chain couples TRBV2 to TRBJ1-6; 8 bases are shared with TRBD1. J was trimmed by 0 bases and V by 5 bases; bases with no gene match: 6. Per the germline V gene, CDR1 is SNHLY and CDR2 is FYNNEI. This CDR3 comprises 17 residues. DNA of the CDR3: TGTGCCAGCAGTAAGGGACAGGCGAGCTCCTATAATTCACCCCTCCACTTT. Translated: CASSKGQASSYNSPLHF.

The rearrangement links TRBV9 to TRBJ2-5; 12 positions match TRBD2. The tail of the sequence fits TRBJ2-7 better, so the J call may be wrong. The CDR3 has 14 amino acids. CDR1 and CDR2 from the germline V gene are SGDLS and YYNGEE. For the CDR3, the DNA is TGTGCCAGCAGCTTCGGACTAGCGGGGACCGAGCAGTACTTC. This gives the protein CASSFGLAGTEQYF.